This is a list of T cell receptor beta chains from one sample in a study of T cells in pancreatic ductal adenocarcinoma. Produced via immunoSEQ multiplex PCR; TCRdb's table is partial and in-frame only. The sample has about 100,000 clones, nearly 95% seen once. The sequenced sample consisted of PBMCs. These receptors came from a human donor with pancreatic ductal adenocarcinoma. The conserved cysteine and the conserved F or W are not part of the CDR3 here.

V gene,J gene,CDR3 protein
TRBV7-6,TRBJ2-1,ASSLGHNEQF
TRBV7-2,TRBJ2-5,ASSSGTGLGTQY
TRBV7-9,TRBJ2-7,ASSLARGEQY
TRBV9,TRBJ2-5,ASSVGLARETQY
TRBV28,TRBJ2-7,ASSLGDTIYEQY
TRBV4-2,TRBJ1-1,ASSQESAGNTEAF
TRBV2,TRBJ2-1,ASSPGTRAYNEQF
TRBV6-1,TRBJ2-3,ASSASGLERTQY
TRBV7-2,TRBJ2-7,ASSLASSGSSYEQY
TRBV6-5,TRBJ2-7,ASKKGAYGSYEQY
TRBV27,TRBJ2-7,ASRMNLAGYYEQY
TRBV27,TRBJ1-3,ASSLQGQGAGNTIY
TRBV7-7,TRBJ2-5,ASSLVAGVETQY
TRBV7-3,TRBJ2-7,ASSLNPGYEQY
TRBV5-4,TRBJ1-2,ASSRQATYGYT
TRBV28,TRBJ1-2,ASSSTGIYGYT
TRBV7-3,TRBJ2-7,ASSKQGQLKQY
TRBV12-5,TRBJ2-1,ASGTGTSGNRYNEQF
TRBV30,TRBJ1-1,AWRRRGSNTEAF
TRBV30,TRBJ2-5,AWSVGSSGETQY
TRBV30,TRBJ2-7,ACGGQGYEQY
TRBV25-1,TRBJ2-1,ASSLGRYTEQF
TRBV30,TRBJ2-2,AWRLRGTGELF
TRBV29-1,TRBJ1-2,SGGTGAYGYT
TRBV2,TRBJ2-4,AGGSLAKNIQY
TRBV5-6,TRBJ2-7,ASSHGLDSYEQY
TRBV27,TRBJ1-2,ASSYNRGAGYT
TRBV27,TRBJ1-2,ASSYEAKAGYGYT
TRBV15,TRBJ2-6,ATSRTYSGANVLT
TRBV12-5,TRBJ2-3,AGAPGASGNTDTQY
TRBV5-4,TRBJ1-2,ASSPSDIPWGYT
TRBV11-2,TRBJ1-2,ASSLGQGIGYT
TRBV28,TRBJ2-3,ASCSVAGDTQY
TRBV30,TRBJ2-1,AWSTLSGTSGTNEQF
TRBV30,TRBJ2-4,AWSPGKGLTNIQY
TRBV7-2,TRBJ2-1,ASSLGRGLYNEQF
TRBV18,TRBJ2-3,ASSREGRDDTQY
TRBV5-4,TRBJ1-4,ASSLGGGNEKLF
TRBV6-1,TRBJ2-7,ASRRGGSSYEQY
TRBV11-2,TRBJ2-7,ASSPRLADYEQY
TRBV4-3,TRBJ1-1,ASSLFREGTEAF
TRBV10-3,TRBJ2-1,AISESSGLYNEQF
TRBV9,TRBJ2-7,ASSSGQGVYEQY
TRBV7-2,TRBJ1-1,ASSLTLIANTEAF
TRBV4-1,TRBJ2-7,ASSQDIQGAYEQY
TRBV6-5,TRBJ2-7,ASSYAGTISYEQY